This TCR beta chain was captured in a study of CD8+ T cells in alopecia areata. Study conclusions and caveats: Among the cells sequenced in scalp samples are also the resident alphabeta T cells of normal skin. Between patients, shared TCR sequences were less clear than in mice. This was possibly due in part to HLA diversity in the patient population.

Germline values: CDR1 SQVTM, CDR2 ANQGSEA. The CDR3 is 13 residues long. Trimming took 4 bases from V and 0 from J, leaving 7 bases between them. The researchers isolated CD4+ and CD8+ T cells from PBMCs by sorting. Worth noting for this clone: Its antigen is currently unknown.

Extracted RNA was reverse transcribed, and the resulting cDNA served as sequencing template. The table came from immunoSEQ multiplex PCR; TCRdb's copy has only in-frame clones and leaves some out. Of 110,000 to 150,000 clones listed, 62% were seen once; the top ten hold approximately 34%. The chain is built from TRBV29-1 and TRBJ1-5; D not certain. The TCR comes from a human donor in good health. The sample consisted of CD8+ T cells sorted from blood. DNA for the CDR3: TGCAGCGTTGTCGAAGATAGCAATCAGCCCCAGCATTTT. Residues: CSVVEDSNQPQHF. The full variable domain, its missing parts supplied by reference TRBV29-1 and TRBJ1-5, is SAVISQKPSRDICQRGTSLTIQCQVDSQVTMMFWYRQQPGQSLTLIATANQGSEATYESGFVIDKFPISRPNLTFSTLTVSNMSPEDSSIYLCSVVEDSNQPQHFGDGTRLSIL.